This note documents a single T cell receptor (beta chain) sequence. This clone was seen only once. The specificity of this receptor is unknown. Base qualities are not recorded, but no much larger clone differs from it by a single base. This sample is part of a study of T cell responses to AZD1222 COVID-19 vaccine (dated by TCRdb to the early 2020s). Study-level background: TCR sequencing was performed for roughly 250 trial participants, of whom 200 to 210 were given two doses of AZD1222 and around 25 were given two doses of MenACWY control vaccine. Trial participants were enrolled by age into 18-55, 56-69 and 70-plus year subgroups, with about 150, 28 and 57 TCR-sequenced participants respectively. Broad study findings and their caveats: Most participants were white British and females outnumbered males, and the authors suggested that clonal diversity may have been underestimated. Epitopes outside the regions mutated in the B.1.351 and B.1.1.7 variants were reportedly recognized by nearly half of the unique spike-specific TCRs. The 56-69-year group was small, and its depth increase did not reach significance, likely because of low power. Vaccine-associated CD4 TCRs spanned the whole spike protein, with dominant responses in regions 160-218 and 743-854. Conclusions about previously exposed vaccinees were limited because only a handful of AZD1222 recipients were SARS-CoV-2 seropositive at baseline. Spike-specific TCR breadth and depth rose significantly after two AZD1222 doses compared with day 0 and with MenACWY recipients. No day 14 peak-response samples were available, so repertoires were characterized only after the peak T cell response.

This specimen's time point label, per the study, means: about 28 days (+/-7) after the second vaccine dose. AZD1222 recipients whose second dose came at about 4 weeks and those whose second dose came at about 12 weeks were combined into one group, since spike-specific TCR depth and breadth did not differ between the two schedules. The vaccinee samples were drawn from two UK trials, COV001 and COV002, one of which was a single-blind randomized controlled phase 2/3 trial testing AZD1222 (ChAdOx1 nCoV-19) in healthy adults. For TCRbeta chain sequencing, PBMC samples from trial participants were taken at day 0 and at day 28 after the second dose. The CDR3 regions of human TCRbeta chains were analyzed by immunosequencing. The paper's data handling went like this. Repertoire TCRs were checked for matches against a reference library of SARS-CoV-2-specific TCRs that had been generated using the MIRA antigen-specificity platform. Breadth was defined as the fraction of unique TCRs that were SARS-CoV-2-associated, and depth was defined as the fraction of total T cells that were SARS-CoV-2-associated. Using the MIRA data, every spike-specific TCR was mapped to the spike region that the TCR reacted to and assigned to either a CD4 or a CD8 class. Log10-transformed breadth and depth values were compared by one-way ANOVA with Sidak's multiple comparisons tests. This immuneACCESS table, as held by TCRdb, lists in-frame sequences with V and J called but not all clones. Of the missing ones, under half trace to an unresolved V gene in checked studies; the others have no known cause. From that table come the V and J calls and clone size; the DNA was used to work out D and trimming. The sample profile shows about 42,000 clones; about 91% of them were found once. Together, the top ten hold 20% to 25% of the sample.

At the junction V is shortened by 3 bases and J by 0 bases, with 18 bases in between. The germline V gene sets CDR1 to MNHEY and CDR2 to SVGEGT. The CDR3 goes from the cysteine to the phenylalanine over 18 residues. Of all the DNA, just the CDR3 is kept, 54 bases in frame from base 1. Recombination connected TRBV6-2 or TRBV6-3 to TRBJ2-1; tentative D gene TRBD2, with 5 bases matching. The specimen was peripheral blood, collected 28 days after the second AZD1222 dose. The TCR comes from an adult who received the AZD1222 COVID-19 vaccine. The nucleotide sequence reads TGTGCCAGCAGTTATTCTCGTTCCGGGGTGAGCTCCTACAATGAGCAGTTCTTC. This encodes CASSYSRSGVSSYNEQFF.